Given below is one TCR beta chain in context. The target antigen is unknown. These data belong to a study of OX40 agonist ivuxolimab in advanced cancers. On the study more broadly: Patients got intravenous ivuxolimab at 0.01 to 10 mg/kg every 2 weeks.

Points from the study as a whole: Those patients achieving a partial response at 0.1-3.0 mg/kg showed among the lowest clonal expansion.

V trimming: 2 bases; J trimming: 6 bases; junction bases outside the gene matches: 1. CDR1 SGHKS and CDR2 YYEKEE come from the germline V gene (reference sequence). The CDR3 contains 13 residues. Baseline, cycle 4 day 1, and cycle 7 day 1 were the blood sampling points. Only in-frame clones appear in the TCRdb table, and some are missing; sequencing was by immunoSEQ multiplex PCR. The table includes tens of thousands of clones, about 88% detected once. The sample here was CD4+ or CD8+ T cells sorted from blood, taken in a trial of the OX40 agonist ivuxolimab. This TCR came from an adult with an advanced solid tumor such as melanoma, head and neck, liver or kidney cancer. J is TRBJ2-1 and V is TRBV5-5, with 8 bases that match TRBD1. The DNA for the CDR3 is TGTGCCAGCAGCTTTACAGGGGGCAATGAGCAGTTCTTC. Residues: CASSFTGGNEQFF.